This T cell receptor beta chain came from a study of vaccination effects on CD4 cells after COVID-19. Study-wide background: ViraFEST used viral peptide pools to expand antigen-specific CD4+ T cells before sequencing. Two doses of either BNT162b2 or mRNA-1273 were given to each participant. Study-level results: Marked contraction was observed in infection-induced and vaccine-induced clones late after vaccination. Recruitment yielded few convalescent patients, and the study had no early post-infection timepoints.

As to this clone: The target antigen is unknown.

Isolating CD4+ T cells followed 9 to 11 days of culture. CDR1 is SGDLS, CDR2 YYNGEE, per germline. With V trimmed by 0 bases and J by 7 bases, 2 bases remained unmatched. The CDR3 length is 14 residues. The repertoire was sequenced with immunoSEQ multiplex PCR; TCRdb's copy has only in-frame clones and lacks some. This sample has 45,000 to 50,000 clones, with 65% to 80% found just once. This receptor was obtained from a human donor who received a COVID-19 vaccine. This sample comprised CD4+ T cells from PBMCs cultured without peptide, obtained before COVID-19 vaccination. The chain recombines TRBV9 with TRBJ2-1; 9 positions agree with TRBD1. CDR3 amino acids: CASSVEGTGNEQFF. The CDR3 DNA reads TGTGCCAGCAGCGTAGAGGGGACAGGGAATGAGCAGTTCTTC.